The clone carrying this T cell receptor (beta chain) was detected a few times. A much larger clone lies a single base off, so this may be a read error. Investigators profiled TCR beta VDJ and CDR3 from genomic DNA template. TCRdb passed the reads through MiXCR, listing each CDR3 protein once. The profile shows 180,000 or so distinct CDR3 sequences, roughly 48% of them singletons. The source of the sample is a study of CD8+CD57+ T cells in acquired aplastic anemia. This CDR3 region has 13 residues. Germline CDR1 is SGDLS and CDR2 is YYNGEE. Whoever was chosen for sequencing had shown CD8+CD57+ cell expansion by flow cytometry.

The sequencing sample was made of sorted CD4+, CD8+, or CD8+CD57+ T cells (not recorded which) from PBMCs. This receptor was obtained from a human donor with aplastic anemia. The rearrangement links TRBV9 to TRBJ2-1, with a weak D call TRBD2 (5 bases). The CDR3 loop reads CAGSVGRGYEQFF. The CDR3 coding sequence is TGTGCCGGCAGCGTAGGACGGGGTTATGAGCAGTTCTTC.